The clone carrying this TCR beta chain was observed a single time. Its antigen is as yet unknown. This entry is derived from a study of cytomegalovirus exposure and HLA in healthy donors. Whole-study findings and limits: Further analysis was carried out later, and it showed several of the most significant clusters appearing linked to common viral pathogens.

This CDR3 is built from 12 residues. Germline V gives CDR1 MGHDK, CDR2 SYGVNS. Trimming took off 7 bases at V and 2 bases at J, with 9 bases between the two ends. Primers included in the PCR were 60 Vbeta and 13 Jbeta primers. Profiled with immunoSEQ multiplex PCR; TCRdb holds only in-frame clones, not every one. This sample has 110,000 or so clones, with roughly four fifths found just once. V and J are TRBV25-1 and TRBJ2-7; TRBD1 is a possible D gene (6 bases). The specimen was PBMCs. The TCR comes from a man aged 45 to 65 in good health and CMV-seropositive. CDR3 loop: CASKGDPYEQYF. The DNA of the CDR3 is TGTGCCAGCAAGGGGGACCCCTACGAGCAGTACTTC.